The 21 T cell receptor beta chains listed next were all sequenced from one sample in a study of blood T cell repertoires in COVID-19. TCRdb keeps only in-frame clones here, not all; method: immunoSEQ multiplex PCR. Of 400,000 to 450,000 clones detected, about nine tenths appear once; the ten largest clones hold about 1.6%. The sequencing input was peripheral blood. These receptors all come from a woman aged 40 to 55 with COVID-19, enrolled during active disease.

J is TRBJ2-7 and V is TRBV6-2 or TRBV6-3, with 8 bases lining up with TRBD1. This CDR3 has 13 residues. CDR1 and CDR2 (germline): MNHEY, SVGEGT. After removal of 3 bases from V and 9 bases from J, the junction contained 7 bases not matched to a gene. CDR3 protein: CASSYTDRERQYF. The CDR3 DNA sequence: TGTGCCAGCAGTTATACGGACAGGGAACGGCAGTACTTC.

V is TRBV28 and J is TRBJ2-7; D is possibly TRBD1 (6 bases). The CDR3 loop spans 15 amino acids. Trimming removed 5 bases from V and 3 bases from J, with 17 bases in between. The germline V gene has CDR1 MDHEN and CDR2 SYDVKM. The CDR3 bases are TGTGCCAGCAGTCTACGAGTGACAGGCAACTACGAGCAGTACTTC. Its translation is CASSLRVTGNYEQYF.

The chain's CDR3 is CAISDSGDRTTEAFF. The CDR3 coding sequence is TGTGCCATCAGTGACTCGGGGGACAGGACGACTGAAGCTTTCTTT. The chain is built from TRBV10-3 and TRBJ1-1, with 8 bases identical to TRBD1. With 3 bases clipped from V and 5 bases from J, the junction kept 8 bases outside the gene matches. CDR3 length equals 15 residues. Germline CDR1 ENHRY, CDR2 SYGVKD.

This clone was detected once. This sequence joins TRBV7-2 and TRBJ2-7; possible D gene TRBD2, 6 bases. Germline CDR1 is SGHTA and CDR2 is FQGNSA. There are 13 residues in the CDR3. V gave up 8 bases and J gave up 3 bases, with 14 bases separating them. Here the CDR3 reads CASSRDWSYEQYF. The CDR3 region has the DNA TGTGCCAGCTCAAGGGACTGGAGCTACGAGCAGTACTTC.

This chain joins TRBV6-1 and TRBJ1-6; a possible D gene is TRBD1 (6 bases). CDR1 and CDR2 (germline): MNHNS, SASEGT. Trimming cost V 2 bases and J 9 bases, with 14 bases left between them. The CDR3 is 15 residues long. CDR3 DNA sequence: TGTGCCAGCAGTGAACAGGACAGCCTGATTTCACCCCTCCACTTT. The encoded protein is CASSEQDSLISPLHF.

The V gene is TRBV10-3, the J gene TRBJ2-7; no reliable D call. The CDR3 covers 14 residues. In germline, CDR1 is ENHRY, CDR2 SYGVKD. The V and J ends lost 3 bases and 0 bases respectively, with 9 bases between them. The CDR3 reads CAISEWSVSYEQYF. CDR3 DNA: TGTGCCATCAGTGAATGGTCAGTCTCCTACGAGCAGTACTTC.

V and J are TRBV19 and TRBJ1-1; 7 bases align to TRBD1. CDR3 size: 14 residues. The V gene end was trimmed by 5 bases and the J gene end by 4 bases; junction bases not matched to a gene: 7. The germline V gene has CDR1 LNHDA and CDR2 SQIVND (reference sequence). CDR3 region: CASSVTGTSTEAFF. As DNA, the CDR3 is TGTGCCAGTAGTGTGACAGGGACCTCCACTGAAGCTTTCTTT.

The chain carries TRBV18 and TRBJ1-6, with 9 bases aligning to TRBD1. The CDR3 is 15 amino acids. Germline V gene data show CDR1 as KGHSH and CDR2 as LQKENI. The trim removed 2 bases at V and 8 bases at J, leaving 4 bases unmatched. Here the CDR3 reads CASSPNRGRDSPLHF. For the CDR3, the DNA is TGTGCCAGCTCACCAAACAGGGGGCGCGATTCACCCCTCCACTTT.

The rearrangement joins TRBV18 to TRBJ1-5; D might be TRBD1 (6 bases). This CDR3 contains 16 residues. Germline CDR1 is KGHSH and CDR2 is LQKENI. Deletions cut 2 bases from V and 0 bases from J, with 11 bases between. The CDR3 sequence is CASSPSGALSNQPQHF. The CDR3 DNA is TGTGCCAGCTCACCATCAGGGGCCCTTAGCAATCAGCCCCAGCATTTT. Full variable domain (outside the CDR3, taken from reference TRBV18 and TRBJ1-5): NAGVMQNPRHLVRRRGQEARLRCSPMKGHSHVYWYRQLPEEGLKFMVYLQKENIIDESGMPKERFSAEFPKEGPSILRIQQVVRGDSAAYFCASSPSGALSNQPQHFGDGTRLSIL.

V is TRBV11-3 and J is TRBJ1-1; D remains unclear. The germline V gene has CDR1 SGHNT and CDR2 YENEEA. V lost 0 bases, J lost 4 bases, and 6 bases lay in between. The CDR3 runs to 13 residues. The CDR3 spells CASSLESGTEAFF. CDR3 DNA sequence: TGTGCCAGCAGCTTAGAGTCGGGCACTGAAGCTTTCTTT. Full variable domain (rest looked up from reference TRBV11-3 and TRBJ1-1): EAGVVQSPRYKIIEKKQPVAFWCNPISGHNTLYWYLQNLGQGPELLIRYENEEAVDDSQLPKDRFSAERLKGVDSTLKIQPAELGDSAVYLCASSLESGTEAFFGQGTRLTVV.

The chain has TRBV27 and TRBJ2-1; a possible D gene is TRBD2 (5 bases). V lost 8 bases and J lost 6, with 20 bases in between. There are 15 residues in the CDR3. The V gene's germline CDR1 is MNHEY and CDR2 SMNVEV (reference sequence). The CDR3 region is CASGRRRENANEQFF. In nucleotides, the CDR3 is TGTGCCAGCGGACGACGAAGGGAGAATGCCAATGAGCAGTTCTTC.

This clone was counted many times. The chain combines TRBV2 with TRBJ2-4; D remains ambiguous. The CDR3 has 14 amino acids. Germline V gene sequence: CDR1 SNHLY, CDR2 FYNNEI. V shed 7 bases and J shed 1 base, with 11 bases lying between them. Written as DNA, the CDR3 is TGTGCCAGCACGACTTATAGCGCCAAAAACATTCAGTACTTC. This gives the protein CASTTYSAKNIQYF.

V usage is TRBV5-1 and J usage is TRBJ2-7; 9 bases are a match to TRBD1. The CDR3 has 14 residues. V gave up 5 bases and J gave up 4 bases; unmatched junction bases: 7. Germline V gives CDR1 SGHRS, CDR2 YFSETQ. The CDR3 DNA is TGCGCCAGCAGTACCGGGACAGGGCCTTACGAGCAGTACTTC. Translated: CASSTGTGPYEQYF.

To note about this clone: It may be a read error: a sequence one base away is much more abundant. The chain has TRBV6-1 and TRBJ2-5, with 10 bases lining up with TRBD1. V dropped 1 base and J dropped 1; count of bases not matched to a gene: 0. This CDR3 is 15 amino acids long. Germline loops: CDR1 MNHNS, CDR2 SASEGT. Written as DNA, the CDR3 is TGTGCCAGCAGTGAAGGACAGGGGGCCCAAGAGACCCAGTACTTC. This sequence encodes CASSEGQGAQETQYF.

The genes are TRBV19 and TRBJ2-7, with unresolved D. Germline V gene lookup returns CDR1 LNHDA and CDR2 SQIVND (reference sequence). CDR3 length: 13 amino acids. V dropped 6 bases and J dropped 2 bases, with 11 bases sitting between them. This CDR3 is CASRSGGAYEQYF. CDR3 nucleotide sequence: TGTGCCAGTAGATCTGGCGGAGCCTACGAGCAGTACTTC.

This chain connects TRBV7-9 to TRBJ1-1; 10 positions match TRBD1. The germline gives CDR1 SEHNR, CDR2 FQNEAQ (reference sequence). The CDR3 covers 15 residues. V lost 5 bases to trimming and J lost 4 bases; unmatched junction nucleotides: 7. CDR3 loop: CASSPDRGQGTEAFF. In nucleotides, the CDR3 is TGTGCCAGCAGCCCCGACAGGGGGCAAGGCACTGAAGCTTTCTTT.

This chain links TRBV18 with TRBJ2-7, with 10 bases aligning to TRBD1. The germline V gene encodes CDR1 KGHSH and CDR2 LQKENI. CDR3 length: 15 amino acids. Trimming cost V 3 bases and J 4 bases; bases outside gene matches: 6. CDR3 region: CASSPEGTGAYEQYF. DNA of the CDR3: TGTGCCAGCTCACCCGAAGGGACAGGGGCGTACGAGCAGTACTTC.

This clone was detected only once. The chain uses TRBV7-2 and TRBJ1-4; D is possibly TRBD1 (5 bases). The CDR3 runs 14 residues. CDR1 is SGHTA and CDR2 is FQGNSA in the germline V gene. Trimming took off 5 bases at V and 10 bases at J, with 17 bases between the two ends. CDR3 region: CASSQPSLRGKLFF. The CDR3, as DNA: TGTGCCAGCAGCCAGCCGTCCCTAAGGGGAAAACTGTTTTTT.

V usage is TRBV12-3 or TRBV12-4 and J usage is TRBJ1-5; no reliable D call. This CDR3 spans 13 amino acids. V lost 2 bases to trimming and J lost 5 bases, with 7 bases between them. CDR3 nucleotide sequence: TGTGCCAGCAGTTTATTCCCAGATCAGCCCCAGCATTTT. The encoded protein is CASSLFPDQPQHF.

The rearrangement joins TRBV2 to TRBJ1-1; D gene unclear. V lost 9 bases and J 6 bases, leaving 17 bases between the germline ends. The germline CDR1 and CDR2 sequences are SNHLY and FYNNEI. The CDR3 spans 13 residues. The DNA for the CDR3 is TGTGCCAGGACGACGCTCGCGGGAGCTGAAGCTTTCTTT. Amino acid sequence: CARTTLAGAEAFF. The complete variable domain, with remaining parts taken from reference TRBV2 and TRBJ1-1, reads EPEVTQTPSHQVTQMGQEVILRCVPISNHLYFYWYRQILGQKVEFLVSFYNNEISEKSEIFDDQFSVERPDGSNFTLKIRSTKLEDSAMYFCARTTLAGAEAFFGQGTRLTVV.

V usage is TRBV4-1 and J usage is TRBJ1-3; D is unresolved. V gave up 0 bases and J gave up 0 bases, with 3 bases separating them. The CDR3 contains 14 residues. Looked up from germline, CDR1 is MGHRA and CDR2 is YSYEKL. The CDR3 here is CASSQERSGNTIYF. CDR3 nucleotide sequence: TGCGCCAGCAGCCAAGAGCGCTCTGGAAACACCATATATTTT.